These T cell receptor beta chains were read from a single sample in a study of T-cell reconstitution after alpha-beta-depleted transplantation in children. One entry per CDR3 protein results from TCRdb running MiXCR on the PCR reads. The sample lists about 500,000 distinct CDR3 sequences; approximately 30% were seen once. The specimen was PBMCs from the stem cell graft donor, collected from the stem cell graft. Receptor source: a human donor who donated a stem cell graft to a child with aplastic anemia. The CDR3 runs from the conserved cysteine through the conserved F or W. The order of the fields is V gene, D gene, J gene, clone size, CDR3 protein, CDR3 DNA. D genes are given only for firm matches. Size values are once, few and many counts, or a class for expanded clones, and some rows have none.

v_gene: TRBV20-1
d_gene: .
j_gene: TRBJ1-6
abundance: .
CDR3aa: CSARDSFRTDYNSPLHF
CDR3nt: TGCAGTGCTAGAGATAGTTTTAGGACGGATTATAATTCACCCCTCCACTTT

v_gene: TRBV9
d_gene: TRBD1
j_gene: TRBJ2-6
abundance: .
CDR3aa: CASSPRGQGFPSGANVLTF
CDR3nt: TGTGCCAGCAGCCCCCGAGGACAGGGGTTCCCCTCTGGGGCCAACGTCCTGACTTTC

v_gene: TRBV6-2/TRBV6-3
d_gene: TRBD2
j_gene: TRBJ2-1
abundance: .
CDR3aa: CASSSGGAAGGGHEQFF
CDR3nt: TGTGCCAGCAGTTCCGGCGGGGCAGCGGGAGGCGGTCATGAGCAGTTCTTC

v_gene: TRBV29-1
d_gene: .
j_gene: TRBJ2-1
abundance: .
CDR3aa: CSAFMLGSYNEQFF
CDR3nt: TGCAGCGCTTTCATGCTAGGCTCCTACAATGAGCAGTTCTTC

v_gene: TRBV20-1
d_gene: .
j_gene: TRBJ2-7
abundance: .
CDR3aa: CSARVTVGIPEQYF
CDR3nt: TGCAGTGCTAGAGTGACAGTGGGGATACCCGAGCAGTACTTC

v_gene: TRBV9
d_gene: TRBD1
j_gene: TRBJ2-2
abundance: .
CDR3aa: CASSQNRGAGELFF
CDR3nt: TGTGCCAGCAGCCAGAACAGGGGGGCCGGGGAGCTGTTTTTT

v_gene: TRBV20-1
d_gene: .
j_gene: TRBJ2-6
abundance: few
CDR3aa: CSARDSGPGANVLTF
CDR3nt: TGCAGTGCTAGGGACTCAGGCCCTGGGGCCAACGTCCTGACTTTC

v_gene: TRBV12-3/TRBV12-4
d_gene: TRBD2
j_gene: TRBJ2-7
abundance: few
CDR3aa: CASSFITSGRDEQYF
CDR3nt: TGTGCCAGCAGTTTTATCACTAGCGGGAGGGATGAGCAGTACTTC

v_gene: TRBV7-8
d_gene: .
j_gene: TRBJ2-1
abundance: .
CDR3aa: CASSLGGLARWYNEQFF
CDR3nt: TGTGCCAGCAGCTTAGGTGGCCTAGCCAGATGGTATAATGAGCAGTTCTTC

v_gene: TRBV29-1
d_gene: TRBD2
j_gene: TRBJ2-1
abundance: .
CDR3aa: CSGGLAGDNEQFF
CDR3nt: TGCAGCGGCGGACTAGCGGGTGACAATGAGCAGTTCTTC

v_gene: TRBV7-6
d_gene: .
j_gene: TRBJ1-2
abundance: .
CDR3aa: CASSLDTATNYGYTF
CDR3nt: TGTGCCAGCAGCTTAGACACAGCAACCAACTATGGCTACACCTTC

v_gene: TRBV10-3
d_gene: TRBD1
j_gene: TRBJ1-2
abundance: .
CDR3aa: CAINPGQGAIYGYTF
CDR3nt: TGTGCCATCAACCCGGGACAGGGGGCGATCTATGGCTACACCTTC

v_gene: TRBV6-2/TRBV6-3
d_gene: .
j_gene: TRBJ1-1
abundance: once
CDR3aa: CASRTLRTNTEAFF
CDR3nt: TGTGCCAGCAGAACCCTCCGCACGAACACTGAAGCTTTCTTT

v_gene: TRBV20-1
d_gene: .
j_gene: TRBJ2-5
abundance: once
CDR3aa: CSARDPARARETQYF
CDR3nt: TGCAGTGCTAGAGATCCCGCGCGGGCCCGAGAGACCCAGTACTTC

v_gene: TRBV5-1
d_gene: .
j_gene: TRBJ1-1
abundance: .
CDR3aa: CASSTSGNTEAFF
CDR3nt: TGCGCCAGCTCAACATCGGGGAACACTGAAGCTTTCTTT

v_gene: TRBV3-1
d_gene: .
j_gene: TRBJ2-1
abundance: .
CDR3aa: CASSQLQNNEQFF
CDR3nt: TGTGCCAGCAGCCAACTTCAGAACAATGAGCAGTTCTTC

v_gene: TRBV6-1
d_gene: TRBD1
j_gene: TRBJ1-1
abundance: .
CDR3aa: CASTSGTGTGLNTEAFF
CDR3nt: TGTGCCAGCACCTCCGGAACCGGGACAGGGCTGAACACTGAAGCTTTCTTT

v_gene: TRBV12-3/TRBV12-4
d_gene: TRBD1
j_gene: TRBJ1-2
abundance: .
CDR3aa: CASSRVPQGAVGYTF
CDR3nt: TGTGCCAGCAGTCGAGTACCGCAGGGGGCGGTTGGCTACACCTTC

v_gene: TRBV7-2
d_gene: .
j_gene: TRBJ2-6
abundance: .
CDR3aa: CASATDSGANVLTF
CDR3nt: TGTGCCAGCGCAACGGATTCTGGGGCCAACGTCCTGACTTTC

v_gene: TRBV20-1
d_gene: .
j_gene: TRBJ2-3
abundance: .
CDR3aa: CSARQGHFTDTQYF
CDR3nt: TGCAGTGCTAGGCAGGGGCACTTCACAGATACGCAGTATTTT

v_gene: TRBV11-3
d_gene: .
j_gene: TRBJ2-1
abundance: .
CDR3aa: CASSLGGVGFNEQFF
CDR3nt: TGTGCCAGCAGCTTAGGGGGGGTCGGTTTCAATGAGCAGTTCTTC

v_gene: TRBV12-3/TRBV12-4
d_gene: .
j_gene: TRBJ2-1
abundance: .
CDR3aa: CASSLRREIDHEQFF
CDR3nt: TGTGCCAGCAGTTTAAGGAGGGAGATAGATCATGAGCAGTTCTTC

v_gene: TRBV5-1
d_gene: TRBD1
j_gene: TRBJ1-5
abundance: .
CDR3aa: CASSLQPGQPYSNQPQHF
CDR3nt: TGCGCCAGCAGCTTACAACCGGGACAGCCATATAGCAATCAGCCCCAGCATTTT

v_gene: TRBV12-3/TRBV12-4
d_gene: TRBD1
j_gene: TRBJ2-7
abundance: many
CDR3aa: CASSSTGTYEQYF
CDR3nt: TGTGCCAGCAGCTCGACAGGGACCTACGAGCAGTACTTC

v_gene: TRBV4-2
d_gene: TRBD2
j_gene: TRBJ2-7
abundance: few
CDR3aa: CASSHGTSGRSEQYF
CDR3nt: TGTGCCAGCAGCCACGGGACTAGCGGGAGAAGCGAGCAGTACTTC

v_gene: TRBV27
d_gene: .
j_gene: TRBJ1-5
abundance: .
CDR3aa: CASRQRQYSNQPQHF
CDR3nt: TGTGCCAGCAGACAGCGACAGTATAGCAATCAGCCCCAGCATTTT

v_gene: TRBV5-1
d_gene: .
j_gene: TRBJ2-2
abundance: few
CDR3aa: CASSLGPSSHTGELFF
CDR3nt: TGCGCCAGCAGCTTGGGTCCATCCAGTCACACCGGGGAGCTGTTTTTT

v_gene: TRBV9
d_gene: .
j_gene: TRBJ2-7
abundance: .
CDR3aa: CASSVEASEQYF
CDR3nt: TGTGCCAGCAGCGTAGAGGCCAGCGAGCAGTACTTC

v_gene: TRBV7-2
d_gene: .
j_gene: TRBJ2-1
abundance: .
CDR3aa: CASSLAWGNTNEQFF
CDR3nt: TGTGCCAGCAGCTTAGCATGGGGAAACACGAATGAGCAGTTCTTC

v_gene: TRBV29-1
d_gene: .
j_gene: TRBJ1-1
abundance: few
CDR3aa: CSGYPAENTEAFF
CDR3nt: TGCAGCGGTTACCCTGCAGAGAACACTGAAGCTTTCTTT

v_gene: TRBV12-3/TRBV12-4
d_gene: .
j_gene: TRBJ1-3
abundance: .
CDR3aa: CASSLALAGSSGNTIYF
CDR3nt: TGTGCCAGCAGTTTAGCTCTTGCAGGGAGCTCTGGAAACACCATATATTTT

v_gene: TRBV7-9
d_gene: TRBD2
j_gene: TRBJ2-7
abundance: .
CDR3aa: CASSPSRGGYEQYF
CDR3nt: TGTGCCAGCAGCCCATCTCGGGGGGGCTACGAGCAGTACTTC

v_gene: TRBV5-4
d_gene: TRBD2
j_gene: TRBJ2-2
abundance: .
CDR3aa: CASSTASGAGAGELFF
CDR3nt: TGTGCCAGCAGCACTGCTAGCGGGGCCGGCGCCGGGGAGCTGTTTTTT

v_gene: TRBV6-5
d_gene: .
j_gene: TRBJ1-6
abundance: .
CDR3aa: CASSYSSSNNSPLHF
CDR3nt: TGTGCCAGCAGTTACTCCTCATCGAATAATTCACCCCTCCACTTT

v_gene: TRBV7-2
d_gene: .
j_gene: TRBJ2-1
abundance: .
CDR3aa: CAPRLSPYNEQFF
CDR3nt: TGTGCCCCACGGCTCTCCCCCTACAATGAGCAGTTCTTC

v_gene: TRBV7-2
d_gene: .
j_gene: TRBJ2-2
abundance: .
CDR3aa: CASRETGSGELFF
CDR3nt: TGTGCCAGCAGGGAAACAGGGTCCGGGGAGCTGTTTTTT

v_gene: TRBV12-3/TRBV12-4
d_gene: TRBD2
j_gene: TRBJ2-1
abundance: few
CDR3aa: CASSRLAGDGNEQFF
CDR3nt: TGTGCCAGCAGCCGACTAGCGGGAGATGGAAATGAGCAGTTCTTC

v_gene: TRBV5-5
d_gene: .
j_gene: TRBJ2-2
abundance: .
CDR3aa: CASSLELPVVPGELFF
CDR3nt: TGTGCCAGCAGCTTGGAATTACCTGTGGTCCCCGGGGAGCTGTTTTTC

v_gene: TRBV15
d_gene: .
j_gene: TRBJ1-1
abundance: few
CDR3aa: CATSRETGRMNTEAFF
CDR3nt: TGTGCCACCAGCAGAGAAACAGGTCGTATGAACACTGAAGCTTTCTTT

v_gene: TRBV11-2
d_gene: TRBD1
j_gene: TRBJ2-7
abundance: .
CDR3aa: CASSRMWGTGMTSYEQYF
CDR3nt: TGTGCCAGCAGCCGAATGTGGGGGACAGGGATGACCTCCTACGAGCAGTACTTC

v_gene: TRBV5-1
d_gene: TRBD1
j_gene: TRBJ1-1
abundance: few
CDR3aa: CASSFITGGTEAFF
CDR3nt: TGCGCCAGCAGCTTTATTACAGGGGGCACTGAAGCTTTCTTT

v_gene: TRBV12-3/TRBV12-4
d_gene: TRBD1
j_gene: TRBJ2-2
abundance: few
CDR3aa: CASSRDRGLMSGELFF
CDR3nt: TGTGCCAGCAGCCGGGACAGGGGGTTGATGTCGGGGGAGCTGTTTTTT

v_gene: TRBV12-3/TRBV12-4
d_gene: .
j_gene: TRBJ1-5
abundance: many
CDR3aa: CASSLSTAPNQPQHF
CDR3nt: TGTGCCAGCAGTTTGTCCACAGCGCCTAATCAGCCCCAGCATTTT

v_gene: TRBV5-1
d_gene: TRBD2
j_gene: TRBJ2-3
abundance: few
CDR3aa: CASTWGLAGTDTQYF
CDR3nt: TGCGCCAGCACGTGGGGACTAGCGGGCACAGATACGCAGTATTTT